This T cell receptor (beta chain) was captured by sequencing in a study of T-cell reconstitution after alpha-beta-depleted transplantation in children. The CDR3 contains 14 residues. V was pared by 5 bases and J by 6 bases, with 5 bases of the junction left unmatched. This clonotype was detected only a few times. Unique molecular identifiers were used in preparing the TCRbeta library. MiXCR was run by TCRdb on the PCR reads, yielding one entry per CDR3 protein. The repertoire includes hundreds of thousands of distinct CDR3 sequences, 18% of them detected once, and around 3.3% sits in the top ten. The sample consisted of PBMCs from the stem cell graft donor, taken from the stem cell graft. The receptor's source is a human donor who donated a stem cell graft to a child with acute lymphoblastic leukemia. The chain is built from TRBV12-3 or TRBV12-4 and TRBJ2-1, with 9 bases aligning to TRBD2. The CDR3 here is CASSRTSESNEQFF. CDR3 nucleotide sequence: TGTGCCAGCAGTCGGACTAGCGAATCCAATGAGCAGTTCTTC.